The next 27 T cell receptor beta chains were all read from a single sample in a study of T cell changes during pregnancy in multiple sclerosis. The table came from immunoSEQ multiplex PCR; TCRdb's copy has only in-frame clones and leaves some out. The data show roughly 48,000 clones, just over 85% seen once. The starting material was CD4+ T cells from peripheral blood mononuclear cells, obtained in the second trimester of pregnancy. These receptor sequences come from a female donor with multiple sclerosis, enrolled in a pregnancy study.

The CDR3 loop is CASSSPGLSYEQYF. In nucleotides, the CDR3 is TGTGCCAGCAGCTCCCCGGGACTATCATACGAGCAGTACTTC. The chain recombines TRBV5-4 with TRBJ2-7; TRBD2 matches 7 bases. This CDR3 is built from 14 residues. With 3 bases clipped from V and 4 bases from J, the junction kept 7 bases outside the gene matches. CDR1 is SGHNT, CDR2 YYREEE, per germline (reference sequence).

The chain combines TRBV10-2 with TRBJ1-3; TRBD1 might be the D (5 bases). The V and J ends lost 8 bases and 0 bases respectively, with 14 bases between them. CDR1 is WSHSY and CDR2 is SAAADI in the germline V gene. The CDR3 has 15 residues. The CDR3 nucleotides read TGCGCCAGCGGGAGGACAACGCTCTCTGGAAACACCATATATTTT. Residues: CASGRTTLSGNTIYF.

The chain recombines TRBV7-9 with TRBJ2-1; weak D call: TRBD2 (7 bases). V was cut by 5 bases and J by 9 bases, with 14 bases left in between. In germline, CDR1 is SEHNR, CDR2 FQNEAQ (reference sequence). The CDR3 extends over 13 amino acids. For the CDR3, the DNA is TGTGCCAGCAGCCCGTACCGGGGGGCTGAGCAGTTCTTC. Amino acids: CASSPYRGAEQFF.

V and J are TRBV6-1 and TRBJ1-3; 8 nucleotides line up with TRBD1. Germline V gene data show CDR1 as MNHNS and CDR2 as SASEGT. CDR3 length equals 15 residues. Losses at the gene ends were 10 bases for V and 0 bases for J; bases not matched to a gene: 8. CDR3: CATRQGPYSGNTIYF. The CDR3 DNA reads TGTGCCACCCGACAGGGGCCCTACTCTGGAAACACCATATATTTT.

The chain couples TRBV5-1 to TRBJ2-4; D is possibly TRBD1 (5 bases). The germline V gene encodes CDR1 SGHRS and CDR2 YFSETQ. The CDR3 length is 13 residues. The germline V and J ends were trimmed by 2 bases and 7 bases, with 10 bases remaining between them. The CDR3 DNA reads TGCGCCAGCAGCTTAGGGGAAAACAACATTCAGTACTTC. Amino acids: CASSLGENNIQYF.

This clone came up a few times. The chain is built from TRBV4-3 and TRBJ1-1; D ambiguous. Germline V CDR1 and CDR2: LGHNA, YSLEER. The CDR3 is made up of 13 amino acids. V was shortened by 7 bases and J by 2 bases, with 11 bases between the two germline ends. The CDR3 spells CASTGRYNTEAFF. DNA of the CDR3: TGCGCCAGCACCGGCAGGTACAACACTGAAGCTTTCTTT.

This rearrangement joins TRBV5-4 to TRBJ2-5, with D possibly being TRBD2 (5 bases). CDR1 and CDR2 from the germline V gene are SGHNT and YYREEE (reference sequence). V was pared by 0 bases and J by 3 bases, with 12 bases between. This CDR3 is built from 15 residues. CDR3 protein: CASSLGPAAEETQYF. The CDR3 bases are TGTGCCAGCAGCTTGGGTCCAGCGGCTGAAGAGACCCAGTACTTC.

The rearrangement uses TRBV14 and TRBJ2-1, with D tentatively TRBD1 (5 bases). Trimming took 3 bases from V and 0 from J, leaving 12 bases between them. This CDR3 comprises 16 residues. The germline V gene encodes CDR1 SGHDN and CDR2 FVKESK. The DNA for the CDR3 is TGTGCCAGCAGCCACGGACAACCCCTCTCCTACAATGAGCAGTTCTTC. It encodes CASSHGQPLSYNEQFF.

The CDR3 loop reads CASSLRRDDRNEQFF. CDR3 in DNA: TGTGCCAGCAGTTTGAGGCGGGATGATAGGAATGAGCAGTTCTTC. V is TRBV27 and J is TRBJ2-1; D may be TRBD2 (6 bases). This CDR3 contains 15 residues. Per germline, CDR1 MNHEY and CDR2 SMNVEV (reference sequence). V lost 3 bases, J lost 7 bases, and 16 bases lay in between.

This chain uses TRBV27 with TRBJ1-2; unclear D gene. The CDR3 consists of 14 residues. Trimming left V 2 bases short and J 4 bases short, with 11 bases between. Germline assignment: CDR1 MNHEY and CDR2 SMNVEV (reference sequence). Here the CDR3 reads CASSLAGLGYGYTF. The CDR3 coding sequence is TGTGCCAGCAGTTTAGCGGGGTTAGGCTATGGCTACACCTTC.

The gene calls are TRBV4-1 and TRBJ2-3; 7 bases map to TRBD2. The CDR3 has 15 residues. Germline V lookup: CDR1 MGHRA, CDR2 YSYEKL. Trimming removed 1 base from V and 0 bases from J; junction bases left unmatched: 1. The CDR3 DNA sequence: TGCGCCAGCAGCCAAGTGGGACTAAGCACAGATACGCAGTATTTT. Its translation: CASSQVGLSTDTQYF.

The chain joins TRBV6-5 to TRBJ2-4, with D possibly matching TRBD1 (5 bases). Germline CDR1 and CDR2: MNHEY and SVGAGI. V was trimmed by 0 bases and J by 6 bases, leaving 9 bases between them. The CDR3 extends over 14 amino acids. CDR3 sequence: CASSYSDRGNIQYF. The CDR3 nucleotides read TGTGCCAGCAGTTACTCCGACAGAGGAAACATTCAGTACTTC.

V and J are TRBV10-3 and TRBJ2-3; D perhaps matches TRBD2 (6 bases). With 10 bases removed from V and 4 bases from J, the gap between germline ends came to 15 bases. The CDR3 is 13 residues long. Germline loops: CDR1 ENHRY, CDR2 SYGVKD. The CDR3, as DNA: TGTGCCACCGGGCCGGGAGCAGCAGATACGCAGTATTTT. It yields the protein CATGPGAADTQYF.

The chain recombines TRBV19 with TRBJ2-1; tentative D call: TRBD1 (5 bases). Trimming removed 1 base at V and 8 bases at J, with 12 bases between. CDR1 is LNHDA, CDR2 SQIVND, per germline (reference sequence). The CDR3 is 14 residues long. The CDR3 region has the DNA TGTGCCAGTAGTATAGGGGGCTTCTCCCATGAGCAGTTCTTC. It encodes CASSIGGFSHEQFF.

The genes are TRBV7-2 and TRBJ2-5; TRBD2 matches 12 bases. The V gene's germline CDR1 is SGHTA and CDR2 FQGNSA. Unmatched junction bases numbered 4, after V lost 5 bases and J lost 6 bases. This CDR3 spans 14 amino acids. CDR3 region: CASSPGLAGKTQYF. As DNA, the CDR3 is TGTGCCAGCAGCCCCGGACTAGCGGGAAAGACCCAGTACTTC.

The chain employs TRBV6-1 and TRBJ1-1; D remains unclear. Germline V lookup: CDR1 MNHNS, CDR2 SASEGT. The CDR3 sequence is 14 residues long. V was trimmed by 4 bases and J by 5 bases, leaving 14 bases between them. Here the CDR3 reads CASSGPLGGTEAFF. In DNA, the CDR3 is TGTGCCAGCAGTGGACCTCTAGGCGGGACTGAAGCTTTCTTT.

The CDR3 bases are TGTGCCAGCAGCCAAACAGGGGGGAACACTGAAGCTTTCTTT. Translation gives CASSQTGGNTEAFF. V is TRBV4-2 and J is TRBJ1-1; 8 nucleotides match TRBD1. V was pared by 2 bases and J by 1 base, with 0 bases of the junction left unmatched. The CDR3 runs to 14 residues. In germline, CDR1 is LGHNA, CDR2 YNFKEQ.

The rearrangement uses TRBV5-1 and TRBJ2-1; 10 bases are a match to TRBD2. The CDR3 has 15 residues. The V segment lost 1 base and the J segment 6 bases; nucleotides outside the gene matches: 4. CDR1 is SGHRS, CDR2 YFSETQ, per germline. The CDR3 DNA reads as TGCGCCAGCAGCTTGATGGCTAGCGGGAGCAATGAGCAGTTCTTC. The encoded protein is CASSLMASGSNEQFF. Full variable domain (rest looked up from reference TRBV5-1 and TRBJ2-1): KAGVTQTPRYLIKTRGQQVTLSCSPISGHRSVSWYQQTPGQGLQFLFEYFSETQRNKGNFPGRFSGRQFSNSRSEMNVSTLELGDSALYLCASSLMASGSNEQFFGPGTRLTVL.

This chain uses TRBV21-1 with TRBJ2-1; the DNA was not used to check the table's D call, TRBD2. TRBV21-1 is a pseudogene. The CDR3 covers 17 residues. This CDR3 reads CASSDRLAGDTYNEQFF. The CDR3 bases are TGTGCCAGCAGCGACCGACTAGCGGGAGATACCTACAATGAGCAGTTCTTC.

The V call is TRBV27, the J call TRBJ1-2; the match to TRBD1 covers 7 bases. With 3 bases clipped from V and 2 bases from J, the junction kept 18 bases outside the gene matches. Germline V gives CDR1 MNHEY, CDR2 SMNVEV (reference sequence). CDR3 length: 19 residues. This CDR3 is CASSFQTFGRQGLNYGYTF. The CDR3 bases are TGTGCCAGCAGTTTCCAGACTTTCGGTCGACAGGGATTAAACTATGGCTACACCTTC.

The chain couples TRBV7-8 to TRBJ2-7; D might be TRBD1 (5 bases). The germline V and J ends were trimmed by 5 bases and 1 base, with 12 bases remaining between them. Germline lookup yields CDR1 SGHVS and CDR2 FQNEAQ. CDR3 length equals 14 residues. CDR3 in DNA: TGTGCCAGCAGCATCCGCAGGGTGTCCTACGAGCAGTACTTC. Translated: CASSIRRVSYEQYF.

This rearrangement joins TRBV19 to TRBJ2-7, with D possibly TRBD1 on 6 matching bases. The CDR3 is 14 amino acids. Looked up from germline, CDR1 is LNHDA and CDR2 is SQIVND (reference sequence). The germline V and J ends were trimmed by 3 bases and 5 bases, with 14 bases remaining between them. The CDR3 bases are TGTGCCAGTAGTATGTACAGGGATCCCAACGAGCAGTACTTC. Its protein product is CASSMYRDPNEQYF.

The chain carries TRBV7-2 and TRBJ2-7, with D unclear. The CDR3 length is 15 residues. V was trimmed by 4 bases and J by 0 bases, leaving 13 bases between them. Looked up from germline, CDR1 is SGHTA and CDR2 is FQGNSA. In DNA form, the CDR3 reads TGTGCCAGCAGCTCCCGCCAGGCGATCTCCTACGAGCAGTACTTC. This encodes CASSSRQAISYEQYF.

The genes are TRBV7-2 and TRBJ1-5; 8 bases align to TRBD1. Germline V lookup: CDR1 SGHTA, CDR2 FQGNSA. Trimming cost V 5 bases and J 5 bases; bases outside gene matches: 8. The CDR3 is 15 residues long. The CDR3 DNA reads TGTGCCAGCAGCCCAGGACAGGGATCGTATCAGCCCCAGCATTTT. This sequence encodes CASSPGQGSYQPQHF.

This clone was observed once. The chain joins TRBV7-9 to TRBJ2-3; TRBD1 aligns across 9 bases. With V trimmed by 5 bases and J by 1 base, 10 bases remained unmatched. This CDR3 spans 17 amino acids. In germline, CDR1 is SEHNR, CDR2 FQNEAQ (reference sequence). CDR3 in DNA: TGTGCCAGCAGCACCAACAGGGGGCGGGATGGCACAGATACGCAGTATTTT. It yields the protein CASSTNRGRDGTDTQYF. The whole variable domain, remainder taken from reference TRBV7-9 and TRBJ2-3, is DTGVSQNPRHKITKRGQNVTFRCDPISEHNRLYWYRQTLGQGPEFLTYFQNEAQLEKSRLLSDRFSAERPKGSFSTLEIQRTEQGDSAMYLCASSTNRGRDGTDTQYFGPGTRLTVL.

This clone was found a few times. The V gene is TRBV7-3, the J gene TRBJ2-2; TRBD2 is a possible D gene (5 bases). V shed 4 bases and J shed 3 bases, with 9 bases lying between them. This CDR3 comprises 14 residues. Germline CDR1 reads SGHTA; CDR2 reads FQGTGA. The CDR3 is CASSSASHTGELFF. In DNA, the CDR3 is TGTGCCAGCAGCTCGGCTAGCCACACCGGGGAGCTGTTTTTT.

The chain is built from TRBV12-5 and TRBJ2-1, with TRBD1 matching over 7 bases. The ends lost 1 base at V and 0 bases at J; junction bases unmatched: 0. The CDR3 length is 15 residues. The germline V gene encodes CDR1 LGHNT and CDR2 FRNRAP. The CDR3 DNA reads as TGTGCTAGTGGTTTGGGGGACAGCTCCTACAATGAGCAGTTCTTC. Translation gives CASGLGDSSYNEQFF.